This entry describes one T cell receptor beta chain. The antigen is not known. Assay used: immunoSEQ multiplex PCR; TCRdb lists only in-frame clones, some missing. Among about 46,000 clones listed, 70% to 85% were seen once. This sample is part of a study of fetal regulatory T cell absence and autoimmunity. General observations from the study: Compared with cord blood, pancreas showed oligoclonal TCR enrichment, some clones over 95-fold.

With 2 bases removed from V and 5 bases from J, the gap between germline ends came to 2 bases. Germline CDR1 and CDR2: SGHDN and FVKESK. The length of the CDR3 is 11 residues. The chain recombines TRBV14 with TRBJ2-3; D not resolved. The receptor was isolated from a newborn boy with IPEX syndrome. Sequenced: cord blood. The CDR3 coding sequence is TGTGCCAGCAGCCAACTAGATACGCAGTATTTT. Protein product: CASSQLDTQYF.